A single sample gave rise to the 19 T cell receptor beta chains below, sequenced in a study of T-cell reconstitution after alpha-beta-depleted transplantation in children. The authors prepared the TCRbeta library with unique molecular identifiers. TCRdb used MiXCR to reprocess the PCR reads, holding one entry per CDR3 protein. The sample contains about 610,000 distinct CDR3 sequences, about 10% of which appear only once. This sample comprised PBMCs from the stem cell graft donor, obtained from the stem cell graft. Receptor source: a human donor who donated a stem cell graft to a child with acute myeloid leukemia.

This clonotype was found many times. The rearrangement joins TRBV9 to TRBJ2-7; no clear D. The CDR3 runs to 15 residues. V lost 0 bases to trimming and J lost 2 bases, with 12 bases between them. Germline CDR1 and CDR2: SGDLS and YYNGEE. CDR3 coding DNA: TGTGCCAGCAGCGTAGTTAGCAGTTCTACCTACGAGCAGTACTTC. It yields the protein CASSVVSSSTYEQYF.

This clonotype came up many times. The rearrangement uses TRBV5-1 and TRBJ2-2; D is possibly TRBD1 (7 bases). CDR1 is SGHRS, CDR2 YFSETQ, per germline. CDR3 length: 15 amino acids. With 4 bases removed from V and 3 bases from J, the gap between germline ends came to 13 bases. The CDR3: CASSRDSGYTGELFF. CDR3 DNA: TGCGCCAGCAGCCGGGACAGCGGGTACACCGGGGAGCTGTTTTTT. The full variable domain, rest sourced from reference TRBV5-1 and TRBJ2-2, is KAGVTQTPRYLIKTRGQQVTLSCSPISGHRSVSWYQQTPGQGLQFLFEYFSETQRNKGNFPGRFSGRQFSNSRSEMNVSTLELGDSALYLCASSRDSGYTGELFFGEGSRLTVL.

A few counts support this clonotype. The rearrangement uses TRBV7-2 and TRBJ2-7; TRBD1 matches 12 bases. The V gene's germline CDR1 is SGHTA and CDR2 FQGNSA. This CDR3 has 15 amino acids. The junction had 7 bases not matched to a gene; V was cut back by 6 bases and J by 4 bases. CDR3 sequence (DNA): TGTGCCAGCAGTCAGGGACAGGGGGCGGCTTACGAGCAGTACTTC. Residues: CASSQGQGAAYEQYF.

This clonotype was seen at least ten times. V gene TRBV9 combines with J gene TRBJ1-2, with D possibly being TRBD1 (5 bases). The CDR3 consists of 17 residues. Per germline, CDR1 SGDLS and CDR2 YYNGEE. Trimming left V 0 bases short and J 0 bases short, with 15 bases between. The CDR3 sequence is CASSVEIAGPSNYGYTF. DNA of the CDR3: TGTGCCAGCAGCGTAGAGATTGCGGGGCCCTCTAACTATGGCTACACCTTC.

The table lists this clonotype with many counts. The chain recombines TRBV5-1 with TRBJ2-2; D is unclear. This CDR3 is built from 14 residues. CDR1 and CDR2 (germline): SGHRS, YFSETQ. V dropped 0 bases and J dropped 4 bases, with 7 bases sitting between them. This CDR3 reads CASSLATSTGELFF. The CDR3 coding sequence is TGCGCCAGCAGCTTGGCAACTTCCACCGGGGAGCTGTTTTTT.

This clonotype was recorded many times. The chain recombines TRBV6-4 with TRBJ2-1; D is perhaps TRBD2 (5 bases). V dropped 6 bases and J dropped 0 bases, with 12 bases sitting between them. There are 15 residues in the CDR3. Germline V lookup: CDR1 MRHNA, CDR2 SNTAGT. In nucleotides, the CDR3 is TGTGCCAGCAGCGCCGGACTTAGCTCCTACAATGAGCAGTTCTTC. Translation: CASSAGLSSYNEQFF.

On this clonotype itself: The junction shows a germline mismatch at one end, possibly a read error. The chain is built from TRBV7-7 and TRBJ2-2; TRBD2 might be the D (5 bases). In germline, CDR1 is SSHAT, CDR2 FNYEAQ (reference sequence). CDR3 length: 14 residues. The chain's CDR3 is CASSLEVRAGELFF. The CDR3 coding sequence is TGTGCTAGCAGCTTGGAGGTTAGGGCCGGGGAGCTGTTTTTT.

This chain links TRBV12-3 or TRBV12-4 with TRBJ1-2; a possible D gene is TRBD1 (6 bases). The CDR3 is 13 residues long. V was pared by 4 bases and J by 7 bases, with 13 bases between. The CDR3 DNA follows: TGTGCCAGCAGTTACTGGGGGGCGCGTGGCTACACCTTC. Amino acids: CASSYWGARGYTF.

The chain recombines TRBV9 with TRBJ2-7; 14 bases fit TRBD2. CDR1 is SGDLS, CDR2 YYNGEE, per germline. J was trimmed by 5 bases and V by 3 bases; bases with no gene match: 4. The CDR3 is made up of 15 amino acids. The CDR3 here is CASSAGTSGSNEQYF. The CDR3 nucleotides read TGTGCCAGCAGCGCCGGGACTAGCGGGAGCAACGAGCAGTACTTC.

With respect to this clonotype: A read error is possible here, since a much larger clone lies one base away. The chain employs TRBV20-1 and TRBJ2-1; 7 positions match TRBD2. CDR1 is DFQATT and CDR2 is SNEGSKA in the germline V gene (reference sequence). The CDR3 spans 13 residues. The CDR3 loop reads CTASGWSYNEQFF. The CDR3 nucleotides are TGCACTGCTAGCGGCTGGTCCTACAATGAGCAGTTCTTC.

V usage is TRBV7-9 and J usage is TRBJ2-3, with D perhaps TRBD1 (6 bases). The CDR3 totals 16 residues. Germline V lookup: CDR1 SEHNR, CDR2 FQNEAQ (reference sequence). Trimming removed 5 bases from V and 6 bases from J, with 21 bases in between. The chain's CDR3 is CASSLGYGHTGDTQYF. CDR3 coding DNA: TGTGCCAGCAGCCTGGGGTACGGACACACAGGGGATACGCAGTATTTT.

This clonotype appeared many times. This CDR3 reads CASSLSGGAGTEAFF. The DNA for the CDR3 is TGTGCCAGCAGCTTATCAGGGGGCGCGGGCACTGAAGCTTTCTTT. This sequence joins TRBV7-9 and TRBJ1-1; 8 bases align to TRBD1. The germline gives CDR1 SEHNR, CDR2 FQNEAQ (reference sequence). The V and J ends lost 2 bases and 4 bases, in that order; junction bases with no gene match: 6. The CDR3 runs to 15 residues.

CDR3 in DNA: TGTGCCAGCAGTTTATCCGGGGGTATGTCAGAGACCCAGTACTTC. Amino acids: CASSLSGGMSETQYF. This chain joins TRBV28 and TRBJ2-5, with D possibly being TRBD2 (6 bases). There are 15 residues in the CDR3. Germline V gene sequence: CDR1 MDHEN, CDR2 SYDVKM. Trimming pared 1 base from V and 4 bases from J, leaving 13 bases between.

V gene TRBV29-1 combines with J gene TRBJ2-1; D possibly matches TRBD1 or TRBD2 (7 bases each). Germline CDR1 is SQVTM and CDR2 is ANQGSEA. Trimming pared 0 bases from V and 4 bases from J, leaving 34 bases between. This CDR3 is built from 22 residues. In DNA, the CDR3 is TGCAGCGTTGAAGATGAGACAGGGCCGAGACTAGGGGGAGGGGGTTCGTACAATGAGCAGTTCTTC. Amino acids: CSVEDETGPRLGGGGSYNEQFF.

The rearrangement joins TRBV4-3 to TRBJ2-3, with D unclear. Germline assignment: CDR1 LGHNA and CDR2 YSLEER. The CDR3 is made up of 16 amino acids. V lost 0 bases and J 4 bases, leaving 14 bases between the germline ends. CDR3 nucleotides: TGCGCCAGCAGCCAAGATTTCGGCAGATCGGCAGATACGCAGTATTTT. This encodes CASSQDFGRSADTQYF.

This clonotype was observed a few times. The genes are TRBV20-1 and TRBJ1-2; 9 bases agree with TRBD1. CDR1 is DFQATT, CDR2 SNEGSKA, per germline (reference sequence). V lost 1 base to trimming and J lost 2 bases; unmatched junction nucleotides: 2. The CDR3 totals 14 residues. The CDR3 is CSARGDRENYGYTF. CDR3 sequence (DNA): TGCAGTGCTAGAGGGGACAGGGAGAACTATGGCTACACCTTC.

The rearrangement joins TRBV9 to TRBJ2-1; 7 bases fit TRBD2. Trimming cost V 3 bases and J 5 bases; bases outside gene matches: 8. The CDR3 runs to 15 residues. In germline, CDR1 is SGDLS, CDR2 YYNGEE. CDR3 nucleotide sequence: TGTGCCAGCAGCGCCCTACTAGCGTCGGACAATGAGCAGTTCTTC. Translating it yields CASSALLASDNEQFF.

This clonotype was counted at least ten times. The chain is built from TRBV7-2 and TRBJ2-7, with 9 bases identical to TRBD1. The CDR3 contains 15 residues. V lost 4 bases and J lost 6; bases outside the gene matches: 10. CDR1 SGHTA and CDR2 FQGNSA come from the germline V gene. The CDR3 loop is CASSYGTGPAGEQYF. The CDR3 DNA reads TGTGCCAGCAGCTATGGGACAGGGCCGGCGGGCGAGCAGTACTTC. Full variable domain (missing parts from reference TRBV7-2 and TRBJ2-7): GAGVSQSPSNKVTEKGKDVELRCDPISGHTALYWYRQSLGQGLEFLIYFQGNSAPDKSGLPSDRFSAERTGGSVSTLTIQRTQQEDSAVYLCASSYGTGPAGEQYFGPGTRLTVT.

The sample holds many counts of this clonotype. The chain links TRBV29-1 to TRBJ2-5, with TRBD1 matching 8 bases. CDR1 is SQVTM and CDR2 is ANQGSEA in the germline V gene. CDR3 length: 14 residues. With 6 bases clipped from V and 1 base from J, the junction kept 7 bases outside the gene matches. The CDR3 DNA follows: TGCAGCGTGTGGGCGACAGGGGTCCAAGAGACCCAGTACTTC. It encodes CSVWATGVQETQYF.